This T cell receptor beta chain came from a study of T cell responses to AZD1222 COVID-19 vaccine (dated by TCRdb to the early 2020s). Looking at the study overall: TCR sequencing was performed for fewer than 250 trial participants, of whom about 200 were given two doses of AZD1222 and around 26 were given two doses of MenACWY control vaccine. Trial participants were enrolled by age into 18-55, 56-69 and 70-plus year subgroups, with about 150, 28 and 57 TCR-sequenced participants respectively. On the study overall, not on this receptor specifically: The vaccine-associated CD4 TCRs covered the entire spike protein, and the dominant responses fell in regions 160-218 and 743-854. The 56-69-year group was small, and its depth increase did not reach significance, likely because of low power. Participants were mostly white British, with more females than males. The authors suggested clonal diversity may have been underestimated. Because no day 14 peak-response samples were available, the repertoires could be characterized only after the peak T cell response. A significant rise in spike-specific TCR breadth and depth was observed after two AZD1222 doses relative to day 0 and relative to MenACWY recipients. Conclusions about previously exposed vaccinees are limited, since just a handful of AZD1222 recipients were seropositive for SARS-CoV-2 at baseline. Nearly half of unique spike-specific TCRs reportedly recognized epitopes outside regions mutated in the B.1.351 and B.1.1.7 variants.

The CDR3 regions of human TCRbeta chains were analyzed by immunosequencing. The authors' analysis ran thus. TCRs in the repertoires were compared against a reference library of SARS-CoV-2-specific TCRs that had been generated with the MIRA antigen-specificity platform. Breadth meant the fraction of unique TCRs that were SARS-CoV-2-associated, whereas depth meant the fraction of total T cells that were SARS-CoV-2-associated. Each spike-specific TCR was assigned to its reactive spike region and to a CD4 or CD8 class using the MIRA data. Log10-transformed breadth and depth values were compared by one-way ANOVA with Sidak's multiple comparisons tests. TCRdb holds this immuneACCESS table with in-frame rearrangements only. Some clones are missing; in checked studies, unresolved V genes explain under half, and the rest has no known cause. That table supplies the V and J calls and clone size; D and trimming were determined from the DNA. For this sample the table gives around 120,000 clones, of which roughly 91% were detected only once. The ten largest make up 4% to 6% of the sample.

Of note for this clone: Its antigen remains undetermined. Base quality data are lacking; no much larger clone is found one base away.

As encoded in the germline V gene (reference sequence), CDR1 is MNHEY while CDR2 is SMNVEV. Between the V and J ends, shortened by 4 bases and 4 bases respectively, the junction contains 6 bases. The CDR3 runs 12 residues from the cysteine to the phenylalanine. Solely the CDR3 DNA is kept, with 36 bases framed from the first base. What the time point label conveys for this sample: about 28 days (+/-7) after the second vaccine dose. Because spike-specific TCR depth and breadth did not differ between the two schedules, AZD1222 recipients who got a second dose at roughly 4 weeks were pooled with those who got a second dose at roughly 12 weeks. Samples from vaccinated people were obtained from the UK trials COV001 and COV002, which included a single-blind randomized controlled phase 2/3 trial of AZD1222 (ChAdOx1 nCoV-19) in healthy adults. Trial participant PBMC samples were collected at day 0 and day 28 after the second dose for TCRbeta chain sequencing.

The receptor's source is an adult who received the AZD1222 COVID-19 vaccine. The sequencing used peripheral blood, collected 28 days after the second AZD1222 dose. The rearrangement joined TRBV27 to TRBJ2-3, with the D gene uncertain. The nucleotides are TGTGCCAGCAGTTCCTCCCCAGATACGCAGTATTTT. Translated, it gives CASSSSPDTQYF.